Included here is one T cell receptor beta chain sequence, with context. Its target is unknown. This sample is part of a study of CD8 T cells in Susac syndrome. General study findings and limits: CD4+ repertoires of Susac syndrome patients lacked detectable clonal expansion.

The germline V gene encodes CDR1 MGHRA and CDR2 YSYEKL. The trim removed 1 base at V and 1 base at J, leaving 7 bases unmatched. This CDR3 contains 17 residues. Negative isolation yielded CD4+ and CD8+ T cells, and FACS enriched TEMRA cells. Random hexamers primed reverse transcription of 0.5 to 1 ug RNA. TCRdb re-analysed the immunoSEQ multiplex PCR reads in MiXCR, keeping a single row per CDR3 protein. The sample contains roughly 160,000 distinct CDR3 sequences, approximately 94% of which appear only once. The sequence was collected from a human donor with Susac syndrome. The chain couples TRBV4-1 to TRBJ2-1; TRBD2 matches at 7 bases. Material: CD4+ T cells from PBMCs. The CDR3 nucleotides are TGCGCCAGCAGCCAAGTGGATATGGGACTATCCTACAATGAGCAGTTCTTC. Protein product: CASSQVDMGLSYNEQFF.